These 12 T cell receptor beta chains share one sample of origin, sequenced in a study of Ad26.COV2.S vaccination and SARS-CoV-2 variants. Treatment: roughly 18 received Ad26.COV2.S at low or high dose, single or two shots; several received placebo; per-sample allocation not given. Samples analyzed were those drawn on day 63 after the first vaccine or placebo injection. Only in-frame clones appear in the TCRdb table, and some are missing; sequencing was by immunoSEQ multiplex PCR. Of some 480,000 clones listed, 70% to 90% were seen once; the top ten hold roughly 13%. The sample was peripheral blood, taken in a trial of Ad26.COV2.S vaccine versus placebo. Source of these receptors: a person between 18 and 59 years old who received the Ad26.COV2.S COVID-19 vaccine or a placebo.

The chain uses TRBV6-5 and TRBJ1-5; a weak D match, TRBD1 (5 bases). The CDR3 is 14 residues long. Germline V CDR1 and CDR2: MNHEY, SVGAGI. V was trimmed by 7 bases and J by 6 bases, leaving 16 bases between them. The CDR3 DNA reads as TGTGCCAGCACTCCCACAGAACAGGCTCAGCCCCAGCATTTT. This codes for CASTPTEQAQPQHF.

V is TRBV18 and J is TRBJ2-7, with TRBD2 matching 12 bases. The CDR3 is made up of 15 amino acids. The trim removed 6 bases at V and 6 bases at J, leaving 9 bases unmatched. CDR1 and CDR2 (germline): KGHSH, LQKENI. The CDR3 here is CASSSPSLAGGEQYF. CDR3 nucleotides: TGTGCCAGCTCCTCACCGTCACTAGCGGGAGGCGAGCAGTACTTC. Looking up the rest from reference TRBV18 and TRBJ2-7 gives the full variable domain: NAGVMQNPRHLVRRRGQEARLRCSPMKGHSHVYWYRQLPEEGLKFMVYLQKENIIDESGMPKERFSAEFPKEGPSILRIQQVVRGDSAAYFCASSSPSLAGGEQYFGPGTRLTVT.

The chain uses TRBV14 and TRBJ2-1; a possible D gene is TRBD2 (5 bases). Between the trimmed V and J ends, which lost 5 bases and 10 bases, there was a span of 9 bases. The CDR3 totals 11 residues. The germline V gene has CDR1 SGHDN and CDR2 FVKESK. The DNA of the CDR3 is TGTGCCAGCAGCTCGCAGCGGGAGCAGTTCTTC. It yields the protein CASSSQREQFF.

The rearrangement joins TRBV19 to TRBJ1-3, with TRBD1 as a possible D gene (6 bases). Germline lookup yields CDR1 LNHDA and CDR2 SQIVND (reference sequence). The CDR3 totals 17 residues. Trimming took 3 bases from V and 0 from J, leaving 15 bases between them. CDR3 sequence: CASSILRGPYSGNTIYF. The CDR3 DNA reads TGTGCCAGTAGTATCCTACGGGGGCCTTACTCTGGAAACACCATATATTTT.

The V and J genes are TRBV9 and TRBJ2-3, with a tentative D call TRBD2 (5 bases). V dropped 3 bases and J dropped 5 bases, with 19 bases sitting between them. Germline loops: CDR1 SGDLS, CDR2 YYNGEE. CDR3 length: 16 residues. This chain's CDR3 is CASSAPTLLGEDTQYF. The CDR3 DNA is TGTGCCAGCAGCGCCCCCACCTTATTGGGAGAAGATACGCAGTATTTT.

This clone appeared a single time. The chain carries TRBV15 and TRBJ1-3; the match to TRBD1 covers 7 bases. The CDR3 consists of 15 residues. Losses at the gene ends were 3 bases for V and 0 bases for J; bases not matched to a gene: 2. Germline lookup yields CDR1 LNHNV and CDR2 YYDKDF (reference sequence). The CDR3 DNA follows: TGTGCCACCAGCAGGGACAGGTCCTCTGGAAACACCATATATTTT. This encodes CATSRDRSSGNTIYF.

The genes are TRBV27 and TRBJ2-7; D is undetermined. Trimming stripped 5 bases from V and 3 bases from J, with 17 bases between. The CDR3 runs to 15 residues. In germline, CDR1 is MNHEY, CDR2 SMNVEV (reference sequence). CDR3 residues: CASSPIPPSFYEQYF. For the CDR3, the DNA is TGTGCCAGCAGTCCGATCCCCCCTTCGTTCTACGAGCAGTACTTC.

V usage is TRBV20-1 and J usage is TRBJ2-7; possibly TRBD1 for D (6 bases). CDR3 size: 11 residues. The germline V gene has CDR1 DFQATT and CDR2 SNEGSKA (reference sequence). Trimming removed 3 bases at V and 7 bases at J, with 10 bases between. CDR3 region: CSARQRGEQYF. The DNA for the CDR3 is TGCAGTGCTAGGCAGAGGGGGGAGCAGTACTTC.

V is TRBV4-2 and J is TRBJ1-4; possibly TRBD1 for D (5 bases). In germline, CDR1 is LGHNA, CDR2 YNFKEQ. Trimming left V 0 bases short and J 13 bases short, with 18 bases between. There are 15 residues in the CDR3. The CDR3, as DNA: TGTGCCAGCAGCCAAGAATCGGGGCTTCCAGAAGGACTGTTTTTT. Amino acid sequence: CASSQESGLPEGLFF.

This clone was counted once. The chain recombines TRBV30 with TRBJ1-4; D remains ambiguous. The CDR3 spans 13 residues. From germline, CDR1 is GTSNPN and CDR2 SVGIG (reference sequence). V lost 0 bases, J lost 10 bases, and 12 bases lay in between. CDR3 bases: TGTGCCTGGAGTGTAATTAACCTCGGAAAACTGTTTTTT. Amino acids: CAWSVINLGKLFF.

The rearrangement links TRBV19 to TRBJ2-5, with D perhaps given as TRBD1 or TRBD2 (5 bases each). The CDR3 runs to 14 residues. Per the germline V gene, CDR1 is LNHDA and CDR2 is SQIVND (reference sequence). V gave up 5 bases and J gave up 4 bases, with 14 bases separating them. The CDR3 DNA reads as TGTGCCAGTAGTCCATGGATGGGACGAGAGACCCAGTACTTC. Protein: CASSPWMGRETQYF.

The V call is TRBV15, the J call TRBJ2-7, with 9 nucleotides matching TRBD2. The CDR3 is 16 amino acids. The V segment lost 2 bases and the J segment 6 bases; nucleotides outside the gene matches: 11. Germline CDR1 and CDR2: LNHNV and YYDKDF (reference sequence). The CDR3 protein is CATSRPSLAGRSEQYF. The CDR3 DNA reads TGTGCCACCAGCAGACCTAGTCTAGCGGGACGGTCCGAGCAGTACTTC.